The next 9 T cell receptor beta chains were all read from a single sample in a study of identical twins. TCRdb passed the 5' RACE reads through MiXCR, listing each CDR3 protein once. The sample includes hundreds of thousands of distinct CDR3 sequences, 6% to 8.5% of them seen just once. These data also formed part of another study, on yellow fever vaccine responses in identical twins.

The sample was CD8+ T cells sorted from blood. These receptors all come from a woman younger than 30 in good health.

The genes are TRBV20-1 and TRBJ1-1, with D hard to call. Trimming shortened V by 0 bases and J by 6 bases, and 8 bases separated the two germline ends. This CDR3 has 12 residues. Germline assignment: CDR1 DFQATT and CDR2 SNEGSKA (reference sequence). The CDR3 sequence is CSARDEAAEAFF. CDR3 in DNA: TGCAGTGCTAGAGATGAAGCTGCTGAAGCTTTCTTT.

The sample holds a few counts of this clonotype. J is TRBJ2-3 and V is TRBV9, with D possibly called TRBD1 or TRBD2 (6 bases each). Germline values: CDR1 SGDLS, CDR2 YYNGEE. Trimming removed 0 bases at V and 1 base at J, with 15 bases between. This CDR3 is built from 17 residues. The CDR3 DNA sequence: TGTGCCAGCAGCGTAGCTGGAGGGGGGCCCGGCACAGATACGCAGTATTTT. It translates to CASSVAGGGPGTDTQYF.

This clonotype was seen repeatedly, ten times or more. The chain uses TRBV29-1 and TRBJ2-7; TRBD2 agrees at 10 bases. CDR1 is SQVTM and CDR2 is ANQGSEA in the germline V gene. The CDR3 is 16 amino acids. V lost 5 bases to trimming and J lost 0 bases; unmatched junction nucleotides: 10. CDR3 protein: CSVSAESGRASYEQYF. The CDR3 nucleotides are TGCAGCGTTTCGGCGGAAAGCGGGAGGGCCTCCTACGAGCAGTACTTC.

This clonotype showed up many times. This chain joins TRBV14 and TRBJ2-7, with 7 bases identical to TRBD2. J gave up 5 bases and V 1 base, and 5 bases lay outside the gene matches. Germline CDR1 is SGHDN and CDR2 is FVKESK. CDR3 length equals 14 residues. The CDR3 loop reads CASSQAGAGDEQYF. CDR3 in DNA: TGTGCCAGCAGCCAAGCCGGCGCGGGAGACGAGCAGTACTTC.

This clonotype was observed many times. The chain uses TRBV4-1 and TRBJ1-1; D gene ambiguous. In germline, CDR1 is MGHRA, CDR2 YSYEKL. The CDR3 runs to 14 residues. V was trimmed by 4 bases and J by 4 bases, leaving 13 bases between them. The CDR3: CASSRELFGTEAFF. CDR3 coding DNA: TGCGCCAGCAGCCGGGAACTATTTGGCACTGAAGCTTTCTTT.

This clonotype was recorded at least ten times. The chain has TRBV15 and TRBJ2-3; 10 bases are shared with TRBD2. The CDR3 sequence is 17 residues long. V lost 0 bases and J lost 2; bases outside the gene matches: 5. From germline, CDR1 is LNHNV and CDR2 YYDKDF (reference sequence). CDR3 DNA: TGTGCCACCAGCAGAGAGCTAACTAGCGGGATCACAGATACGCAGTATTTT. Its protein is CATSRELTSGITDTQYF.

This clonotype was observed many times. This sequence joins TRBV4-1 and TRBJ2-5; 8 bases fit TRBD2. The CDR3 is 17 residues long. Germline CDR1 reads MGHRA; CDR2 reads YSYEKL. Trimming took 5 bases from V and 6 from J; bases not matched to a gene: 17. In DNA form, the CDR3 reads TGCGCCAGCAGCGGAGAGAATGTAGCGGGATGGAGGCAGACCCAGTACTTC. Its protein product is CASSGENVAGWRQTQYF.

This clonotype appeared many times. The CDR3 spells CASSLESSYEQYV. The CDR3, as DNA: TGTGCCAGCAGCCTGGAGAGTTCCTACGAGCAGTACGTC. The rearrangement uses TRBV7-8 and TRBJ2-7; D not resolved. The CDR3 is made up of 13 amino acids. Germline V gene lookup returns CDR1 SGHVS and CDR2 FQNEAQ. V was trimmed by 5 bases and J by 1 base, leaving 9 bases between them.

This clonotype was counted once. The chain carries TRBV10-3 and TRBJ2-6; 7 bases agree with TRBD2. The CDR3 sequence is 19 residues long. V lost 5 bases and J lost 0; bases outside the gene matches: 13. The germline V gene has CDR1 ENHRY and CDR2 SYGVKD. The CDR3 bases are TGTGCCATCAGTTTTACTGGCGGGAGCGTTCGCTCTGGGGCCAACGTCCTGACTTTC. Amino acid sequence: CAISFTGGSVRSGANVLTF.